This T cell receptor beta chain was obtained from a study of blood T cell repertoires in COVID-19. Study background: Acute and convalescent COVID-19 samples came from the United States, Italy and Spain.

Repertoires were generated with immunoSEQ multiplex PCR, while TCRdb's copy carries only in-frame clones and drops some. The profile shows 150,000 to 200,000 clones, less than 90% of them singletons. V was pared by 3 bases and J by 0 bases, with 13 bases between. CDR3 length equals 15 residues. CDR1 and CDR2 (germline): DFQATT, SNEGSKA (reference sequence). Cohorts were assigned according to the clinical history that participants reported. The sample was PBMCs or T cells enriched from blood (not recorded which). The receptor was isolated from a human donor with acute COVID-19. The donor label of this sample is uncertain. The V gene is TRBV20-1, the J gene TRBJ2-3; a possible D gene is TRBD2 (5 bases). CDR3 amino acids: CSASLPERSTDTQYF. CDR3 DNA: TGCAGTGCTAGTTTGCCGGAGCGGAGCACAGATACGCAGTATTTT.